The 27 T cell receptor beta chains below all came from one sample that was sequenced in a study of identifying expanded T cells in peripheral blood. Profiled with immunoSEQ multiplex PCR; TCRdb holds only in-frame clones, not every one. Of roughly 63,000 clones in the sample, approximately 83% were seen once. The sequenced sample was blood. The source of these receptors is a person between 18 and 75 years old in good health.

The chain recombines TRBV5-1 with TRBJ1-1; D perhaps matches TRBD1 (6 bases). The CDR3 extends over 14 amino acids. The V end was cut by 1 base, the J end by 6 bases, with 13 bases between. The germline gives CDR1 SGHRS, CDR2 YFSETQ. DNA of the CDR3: TGCGCCAGCAGCTTGAGCGGACAGCCCCCTGAAGCTTTCTTT. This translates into CASSLSGQPPEAFF.

CDR3: CASSVEVGGGSEQYF. DNA for the CDR3: TGTGCCAGCAGCGTAGAAGTCGGGGGAGGGAGCGAGCAGTACTTC. The chain employs TRBV9 and TRBJ2-7; 7 bases map to TRBD2. The CDR3 is 15 amino acids. The V gene's germline CDR1 is SGDLS and CDR2 YYNGEE. With 0 bases clipped from V and 6 bases from J, the junction kept 9 bases outside the gene matches.

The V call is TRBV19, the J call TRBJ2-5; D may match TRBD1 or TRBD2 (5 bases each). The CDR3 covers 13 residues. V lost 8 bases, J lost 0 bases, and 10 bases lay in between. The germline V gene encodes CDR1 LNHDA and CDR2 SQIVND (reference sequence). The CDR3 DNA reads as TGTGCCAGTCGTGGGGGAAACCAAGAGACCCAGTACTTC. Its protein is CASRGGNQETQYF.

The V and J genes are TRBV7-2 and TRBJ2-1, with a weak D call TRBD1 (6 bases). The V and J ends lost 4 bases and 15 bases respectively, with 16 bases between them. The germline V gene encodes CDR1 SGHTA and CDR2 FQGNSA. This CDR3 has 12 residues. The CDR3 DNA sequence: TGTGCCAGCAGCTCCGACAGGTCCCGGGGGTTCTTC. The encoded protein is CASSSDRSRGFF. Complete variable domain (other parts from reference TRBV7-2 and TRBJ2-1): GAGVSQSPSNKVTEKGKDVELRCDPISGHTALYWYRQSLGQGLEFLIYFQGNSAPDKSGLPSDRFSAERTGGSVSTLTIQRTQQEDSAVYLCASSSDRSRGFFGPGTRLTVL.

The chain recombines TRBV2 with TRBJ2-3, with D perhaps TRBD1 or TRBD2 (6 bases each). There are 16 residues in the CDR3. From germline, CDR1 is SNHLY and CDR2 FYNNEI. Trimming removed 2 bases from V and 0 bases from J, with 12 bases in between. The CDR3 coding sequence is TGTGCCAGCAGTGAATGGGGGGCAGCTAGCACAGATACGCAGTATTTT. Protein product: CASSEWGAASTDTQYF.

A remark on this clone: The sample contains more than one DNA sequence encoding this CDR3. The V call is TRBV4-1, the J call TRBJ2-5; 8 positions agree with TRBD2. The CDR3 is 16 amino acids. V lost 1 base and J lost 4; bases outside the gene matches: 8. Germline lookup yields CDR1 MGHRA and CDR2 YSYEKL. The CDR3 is CASSQVAGGGGETQYF. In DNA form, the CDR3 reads TGCGCCAGCAGCCAAGTTGCGGGAGGAGGGGGAGAGACCCAGTACTTC.

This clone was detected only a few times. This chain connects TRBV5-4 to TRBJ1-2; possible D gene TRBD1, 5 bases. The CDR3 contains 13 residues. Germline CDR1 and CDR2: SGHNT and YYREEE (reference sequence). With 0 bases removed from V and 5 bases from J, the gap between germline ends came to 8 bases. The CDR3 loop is CASSLGQTYGYTF. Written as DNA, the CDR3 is TGTGCCAGCAGCTTGGGACAGACTTATGGCTACACCTTC.

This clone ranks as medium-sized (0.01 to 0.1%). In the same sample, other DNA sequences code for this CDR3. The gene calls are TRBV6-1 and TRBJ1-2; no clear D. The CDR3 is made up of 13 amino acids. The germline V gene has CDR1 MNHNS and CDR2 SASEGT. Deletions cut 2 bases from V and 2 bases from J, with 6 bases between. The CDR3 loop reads CASSERRNYGYTF. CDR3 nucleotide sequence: TGTGCCAGCAGTGAAAGGAGGAACTATGGCTACACCTTC.

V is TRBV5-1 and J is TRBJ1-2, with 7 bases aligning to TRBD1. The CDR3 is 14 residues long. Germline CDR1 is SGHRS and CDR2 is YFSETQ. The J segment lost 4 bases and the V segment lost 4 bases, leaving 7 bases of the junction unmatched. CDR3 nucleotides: TGCGCCAGCAGCCTAGTTTCAGGGGGCTATGGCTACACCTTC. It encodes CASSLVSGGYGYTF.

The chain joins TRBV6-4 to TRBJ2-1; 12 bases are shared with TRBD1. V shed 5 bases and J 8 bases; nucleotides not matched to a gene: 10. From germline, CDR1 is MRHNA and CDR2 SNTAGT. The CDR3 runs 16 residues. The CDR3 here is CASSRGPGQGADEQFF. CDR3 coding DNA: TGTGCCAGCAGTAGGGGGCCGGGACAGGGGGCTGATGAGCAGTTCTTC.

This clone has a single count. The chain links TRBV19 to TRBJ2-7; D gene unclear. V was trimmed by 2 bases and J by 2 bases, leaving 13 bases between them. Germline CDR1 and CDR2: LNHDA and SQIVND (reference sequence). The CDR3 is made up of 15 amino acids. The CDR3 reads CASSILVGPAYEQYF. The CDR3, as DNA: TGTGCCAGTAGTATATTGGTCGGGCCAGCCTACGAGCAGTACTTC.

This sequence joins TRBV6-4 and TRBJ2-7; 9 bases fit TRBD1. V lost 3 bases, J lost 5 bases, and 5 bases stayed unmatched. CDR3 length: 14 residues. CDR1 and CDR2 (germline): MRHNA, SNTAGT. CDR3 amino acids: CASSELTGGDEQYV. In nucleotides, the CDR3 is TGTGCCAGCAGTGAACTAACAGGGGGCGACGAGCAGTACGTC.

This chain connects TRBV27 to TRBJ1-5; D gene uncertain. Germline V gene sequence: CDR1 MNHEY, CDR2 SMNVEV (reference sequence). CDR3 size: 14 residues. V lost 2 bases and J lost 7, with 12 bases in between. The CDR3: CASSLVVGGQPQHF. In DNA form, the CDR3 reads TGTGCCAGCAGTTTAGTGGTGGGAGGGCAGCCCCAGCATTTT.

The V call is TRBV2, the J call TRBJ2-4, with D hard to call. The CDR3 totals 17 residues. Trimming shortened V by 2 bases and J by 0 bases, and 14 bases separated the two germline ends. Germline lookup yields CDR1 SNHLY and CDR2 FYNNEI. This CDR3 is CASSESRRSLAKNIQYF. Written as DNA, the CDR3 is TGTGCCAGCAGTGAAAGTCGACGCAGTCTAGCCAAAAACATTCAGTACTTC.

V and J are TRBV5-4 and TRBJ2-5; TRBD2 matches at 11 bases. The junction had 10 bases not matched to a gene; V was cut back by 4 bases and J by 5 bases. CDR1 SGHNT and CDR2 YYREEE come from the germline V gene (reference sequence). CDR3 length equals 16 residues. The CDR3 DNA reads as TGTGCCAGCAGCCAGGACCTAGCGGGAGGTCCGGAGACCCAGTACTTC. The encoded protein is CASSQDLAGGPETQYF.

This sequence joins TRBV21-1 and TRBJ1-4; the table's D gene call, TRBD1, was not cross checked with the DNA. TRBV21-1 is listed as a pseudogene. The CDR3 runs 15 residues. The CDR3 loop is CASSKAFGGRGKLFF. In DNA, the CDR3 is TGTGCCAGCAGCAAAGCGTTCGGGGGCAGGGGGAAACTGTTTTTT.

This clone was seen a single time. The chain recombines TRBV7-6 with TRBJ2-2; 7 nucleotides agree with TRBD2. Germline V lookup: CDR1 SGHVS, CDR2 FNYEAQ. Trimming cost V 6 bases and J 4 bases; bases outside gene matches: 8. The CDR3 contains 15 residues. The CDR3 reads CASRSSSGATGELFF. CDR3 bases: TGTGCCAGCAGGAGTTCGAGCGGGGCCACCGGGGAGCTGTTTTTT.

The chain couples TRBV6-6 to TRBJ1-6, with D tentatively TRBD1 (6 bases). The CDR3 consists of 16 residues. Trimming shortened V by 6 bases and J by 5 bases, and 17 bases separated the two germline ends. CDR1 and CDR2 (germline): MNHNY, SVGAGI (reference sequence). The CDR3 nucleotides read TGTGCCAGCAGCCGCCGACCTCCAGGGGATAATTCACCCCTCCACTTT. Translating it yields CASSRRPPGDNSPLHF.

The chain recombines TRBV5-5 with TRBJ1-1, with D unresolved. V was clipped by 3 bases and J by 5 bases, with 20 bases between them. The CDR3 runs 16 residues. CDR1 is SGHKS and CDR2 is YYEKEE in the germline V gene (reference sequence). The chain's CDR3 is CASSYRAGTEKTEAFF. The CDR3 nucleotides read TGTGCCAGCAGCTATCGGGCAGGTACCGAAAAGACTGAAGCTTTCTTT. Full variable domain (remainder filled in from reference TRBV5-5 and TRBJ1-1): DAGVTQSPTHLIKTRGQQVTLRCSPISGHKSVSWYQQVLGQGPQFIFQYYEKEERGRGNFPDRFSARQFPNYSSELNVNALLLGDSALYLCASSYRAGTEKTEAFFGQGTRLTVV.

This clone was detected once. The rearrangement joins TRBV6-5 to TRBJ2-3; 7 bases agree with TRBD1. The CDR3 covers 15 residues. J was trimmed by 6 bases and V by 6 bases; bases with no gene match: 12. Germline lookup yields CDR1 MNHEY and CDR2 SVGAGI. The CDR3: CASSLTVTGIDTQYF. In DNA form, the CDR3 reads TGTGCCAGCAGCCTGACTGTGACAGGGATCGATACGCAGTATTTT.

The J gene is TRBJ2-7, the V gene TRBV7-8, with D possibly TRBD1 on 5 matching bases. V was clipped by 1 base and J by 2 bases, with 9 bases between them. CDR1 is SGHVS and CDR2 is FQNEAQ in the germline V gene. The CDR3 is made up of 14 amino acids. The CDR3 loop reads CASSLGVGAYEQYF. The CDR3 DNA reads TGTGCCAGCAGCTTAGGTGTAGGGGCCTACGAGCAGTACTTC.

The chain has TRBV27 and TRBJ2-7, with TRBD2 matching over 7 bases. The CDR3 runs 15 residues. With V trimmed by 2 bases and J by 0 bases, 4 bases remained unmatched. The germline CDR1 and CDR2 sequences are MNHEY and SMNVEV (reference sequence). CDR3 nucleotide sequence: TGTGCCAGCAGTTTAGCGGGAGAAAACTCCTACGAGCAGTACTTC. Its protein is CASSLAGENSYEQYF.

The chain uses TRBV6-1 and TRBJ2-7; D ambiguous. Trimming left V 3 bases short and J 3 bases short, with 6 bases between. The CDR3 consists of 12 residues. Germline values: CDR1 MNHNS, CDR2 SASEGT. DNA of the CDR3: TGTGCCAGCAGTGATGGGTTCTACGAGCAGTACTTC. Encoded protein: CASSDGFYEQYF.

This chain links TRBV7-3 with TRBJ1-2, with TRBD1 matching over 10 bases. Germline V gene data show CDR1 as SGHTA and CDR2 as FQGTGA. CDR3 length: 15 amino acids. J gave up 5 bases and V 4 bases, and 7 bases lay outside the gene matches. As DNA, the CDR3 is TGTGCCAGCAGCTCCCAAGGACAGGGGGGATATGGCTACACCTTC. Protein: CASSSQGQGGYGYTF.

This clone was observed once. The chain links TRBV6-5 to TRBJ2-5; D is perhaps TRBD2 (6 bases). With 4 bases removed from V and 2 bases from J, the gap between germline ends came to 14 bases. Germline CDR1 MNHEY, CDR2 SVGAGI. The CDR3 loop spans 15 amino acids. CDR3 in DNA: TGTGCCAGCAGTTCCCCCTTCGGGGGACAAGAGACCCAGTACTTC. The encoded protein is CASSSPFGGQETQYF.

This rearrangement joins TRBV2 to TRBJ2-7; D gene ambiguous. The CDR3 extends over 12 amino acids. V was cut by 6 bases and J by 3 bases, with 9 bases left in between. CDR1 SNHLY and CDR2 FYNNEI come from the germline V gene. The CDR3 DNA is TGTGCCAGCAGAGGTGACGACTACGAGCAGTACGTC. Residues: CASRGDDYEQYV.

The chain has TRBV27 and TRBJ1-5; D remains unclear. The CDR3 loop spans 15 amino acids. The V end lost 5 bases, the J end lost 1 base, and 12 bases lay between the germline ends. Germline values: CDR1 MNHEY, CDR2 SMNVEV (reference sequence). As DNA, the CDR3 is TGTGCCAGCAGTGGTTATTTTGCGAGCAATCAGCCCCAGCATTTT. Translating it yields CASSGYFASNQPQHF.